This TCR beta chain was captured in a study of blood T cell repertoires in COVID-19. Study context: PBMCs, B-cell-depleted T cells, or T cells provided the cDNA or gDNA that made up the material.

In the source study's methods: Amplification of reference gene primers was used by the study to estimate nucleated cell counts. TCRdb keeps only in-frame clones here, not all; method: immunoSEQ multiplex PCR. The V and J calls and the clone size are those of that table, but D and trimming were determined from the DNA. The sample has about 220,000 clones, roughly 88% seen once; the top ten hold less than 4.5%. The CDR3 runs 13 residues. V was clipped by 7 bases and J by 6 bases; unmatched bases: 10. Germline V gene lookup returns CDR1 SQVTM and CDR2 ANQGSEA. V gene TRBV29-1 combines with J gene TRBJ1-2; 8 bases fit TRBD1. This clonotype was obtained from a middle-aged woman with acute COVID-19. The sequenced material came from PBMCs or T cells enriched from blood (not recorded which). The CDR3 reads CSALRTGSHGYTF. The CDR3 coding sequence is TGCAGCGCCCTAAGGACAGGGTCGCATGGCTACACCTTC.